The present T cell receptor beta chain was sequenced within a study of PD-1 blockade in classical Hodgkin lymphoma. Study-wide results and limits: A reduction in baseline TCR diversity was reportedly seen in newly diagnosed patients relative to healthy donors.

Every one of the patients relapsed after autologous stem cell transplantation (brentuximab vedotin exposure was variable). This clone has just a few counts. Its antigen is not known. This specimen includes other DNA sequences encoding the same CDR3. CDR1 and CDR2 (germline): SGHVS, FNYEAQ. Deletions cut 6 bases from V and 1 base from J, with 9 bases between. This CDR3 is built from 13 residues. Measured with immunoSEQ multiplex PCR; TCRdb has only the in-frame clones, and not every one. The sample holds roughly 90,000 clones, 81% seen once. V gene TRBV7-6 combines with J gene TRBJ1-1; no clear D. The receptor was isolated from a human donor with classical Hodgkin lymphoma. The material sequenced was peripheral blood mononuclear cells (PBMCs), taken before the second cycle of nivolumab. The CDR3 coding sequence is TGTGCCAGCAGTTCGGATACGAACACTGAAGCTTTCTTT. Its translation is CASSSDTNTEAFF.